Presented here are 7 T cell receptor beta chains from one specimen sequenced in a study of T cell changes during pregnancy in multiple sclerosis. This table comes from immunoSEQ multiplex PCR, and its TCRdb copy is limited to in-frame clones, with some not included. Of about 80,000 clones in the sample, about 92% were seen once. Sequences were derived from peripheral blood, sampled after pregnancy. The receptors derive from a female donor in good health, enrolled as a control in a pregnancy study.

CDR3: CASSQTSSSTDTQYF. The DNA of the CDR3 is TGCGCCAGCAGCCAGACTTCGTCAAGCACAGATACGCAGTATTTT. The chain has TRBV4-1 and TRBJ2-3; D uncertain. CDR3 length: 15 residues. Trimming pared 3 bases from V and 0 bases from J, leaving 10 bases between. Germline V gene lookup returns CDR1 MGHRA and CDR2 YSYEKL.

The CDR3 sequence: CAAVGLAGGELFF. The CDR3 region has the DNA TGTGCCGCCGTTGGGCTAGCGGGCGGGGAGCTGTTTTTT. The rearrangement joins TRBV30 to TRBJ2-2, with 8 bases matching TRBD2. This CDR3 region has 13 residues. The germline gives CDR1 GTSNPN, CDR2 SVGIG (reference sequence). The V gene end was trimmed by 8 bases and the J gene end by 7 bases; junction bases not matched to a gene: 9. Full variable domain (remainder filled in from reference TRBV30 and TRBJ2-2): SQTIHQWPATLVQPVGSPLSLECTVEGTSNPNLYWYRQAAGRGLQLLFYSVGIGQISSEVPQNLSASRPQDRQFILSSKKLLLSDSGFYLCAAVGLAGGELFFGEGSRLTVL.

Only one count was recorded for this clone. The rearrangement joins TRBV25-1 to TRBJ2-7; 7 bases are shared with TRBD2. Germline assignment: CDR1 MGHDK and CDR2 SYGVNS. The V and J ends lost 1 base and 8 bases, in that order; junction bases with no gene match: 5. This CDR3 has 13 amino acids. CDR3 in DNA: TGTGCCAGCAGTGAATCCGTCGGGAGGAAGCAGTACTTC. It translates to CASSESVGRKQYF.

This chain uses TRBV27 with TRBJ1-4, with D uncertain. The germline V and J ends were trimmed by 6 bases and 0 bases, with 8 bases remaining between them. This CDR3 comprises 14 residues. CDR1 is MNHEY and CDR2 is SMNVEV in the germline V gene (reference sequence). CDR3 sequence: CASSTVATNEKLFF. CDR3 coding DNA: TGTGCCAGCAGCACAGTCGCAACTAATGAAAAACTGTTTTTT.

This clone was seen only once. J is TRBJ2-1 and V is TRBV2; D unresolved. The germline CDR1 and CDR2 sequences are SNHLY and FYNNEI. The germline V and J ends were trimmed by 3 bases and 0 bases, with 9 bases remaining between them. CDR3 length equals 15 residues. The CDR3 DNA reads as TGTGCCAGCAGTGAGGAACGGAGCTCCTACAATGAGCAGTTCTTC. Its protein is CASSEERSSYNEQFF.

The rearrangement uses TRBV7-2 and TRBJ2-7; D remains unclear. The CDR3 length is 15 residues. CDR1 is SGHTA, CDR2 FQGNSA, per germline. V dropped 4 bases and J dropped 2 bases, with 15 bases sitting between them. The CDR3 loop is CASSSGQPGPYEQYF. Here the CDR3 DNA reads TGTGCCAGCAGCTCCGGCCAGCCTGGGCCCTACGAGCAGTACTTC.

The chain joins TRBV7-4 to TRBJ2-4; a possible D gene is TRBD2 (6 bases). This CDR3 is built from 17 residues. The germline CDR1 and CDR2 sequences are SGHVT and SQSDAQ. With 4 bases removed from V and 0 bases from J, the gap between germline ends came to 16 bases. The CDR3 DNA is TGTGCCAGCAGCTCTTCCACGGGAGAATTAGCCAAAAACATTCAGTACTTC. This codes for CASSSSTGELAKNIQYF.